What follows is one TCR beta chain and its context. The sample comes from a study of blood T cells in healthy people across ages. The CDR3 has 14 residues. Germline V gene data show CDR1 as SEHNR and CDR2 as FQNEAQ (reference sequence). The germline V and J ends were trimmed by 5 bases and 4 bases, with 13 bases remaining between them. Through a sample-barcoded 5' primer and a J-beta primer mix, a second PCR was run for about 7 to 12 cycles. TCRdb re-called the 5' RACE reads through MiXCR, storing one row per CDR3 protein. Seen here are 1,500,000 or so distinct CDR3 sequences, 42% observed once, and the top ten hold 4%.

Sequences were obtained from blood. This receptor was taken from a woman aged 18-35 years in good health. The chain joins TRBV7-9 to TRBJ2-3; D perhaps matches TRBD2 (5 bases). This CDR3 is CASSPEGRADTQYF. The CDR3 DNA follows: TGTGCCAGCAGCCCCGAGGGTCGAGCAGATACGCAGTATTTT. The complete variable domain, with remaining parts taken from reference TRBV7-9 and TRBJ2-3, reads DTGVSQNPRHKITKRGQNVTFRCDPISEHNRLYWYRQTLGQGPEFLTYFQNEAQLEKSRLLSDRFSAERPKGSFSTLEIQRTEQGDSAMYLCASSPEGRADTQYFGPGTRLTVL.